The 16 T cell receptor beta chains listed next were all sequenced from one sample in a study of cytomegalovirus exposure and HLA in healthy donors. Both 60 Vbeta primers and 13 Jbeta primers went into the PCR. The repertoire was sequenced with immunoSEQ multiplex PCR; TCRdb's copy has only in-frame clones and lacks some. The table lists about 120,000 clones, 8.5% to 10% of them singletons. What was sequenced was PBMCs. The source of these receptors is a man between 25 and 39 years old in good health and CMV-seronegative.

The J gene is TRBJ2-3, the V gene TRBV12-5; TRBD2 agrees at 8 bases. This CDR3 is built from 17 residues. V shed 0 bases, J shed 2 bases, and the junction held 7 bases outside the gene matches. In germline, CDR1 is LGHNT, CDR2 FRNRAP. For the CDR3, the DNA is TGTGCTAGTGGTTTGGTACTAGCGGAGGGGGTCACAGATACGCAGTATTTT. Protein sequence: CASGLVLAEGVTDTQYF.

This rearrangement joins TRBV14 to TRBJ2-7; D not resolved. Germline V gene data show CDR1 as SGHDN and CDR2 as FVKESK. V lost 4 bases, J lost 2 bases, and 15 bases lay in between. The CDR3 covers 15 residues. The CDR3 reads CASSPMGLKTYEQYF. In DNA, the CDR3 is TGTGCCAGCAGCCCTATGGGCCTTAAGACCTACGAGCAGTACTTC. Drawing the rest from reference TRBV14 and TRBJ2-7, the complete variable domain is EAGVTQFPSHSVIEKGQTVTLRCDPISGHDNLYWYRRVMGKEIKFLLHFVKESKQDESGMPNNRFLAERTGGTYSTLKVQPAELEDSGVYFCASSPMGLKTYEQYFGPGTRLTVT.

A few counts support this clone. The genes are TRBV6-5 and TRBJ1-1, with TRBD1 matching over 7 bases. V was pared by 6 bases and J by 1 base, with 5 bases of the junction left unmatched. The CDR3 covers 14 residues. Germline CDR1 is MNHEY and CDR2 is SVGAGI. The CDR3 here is CASSSDRPNTEAFF. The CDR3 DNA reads TGTGCCAGCAGCTCGGACAGGCCGAACACTGAAGCTTTCTTT.

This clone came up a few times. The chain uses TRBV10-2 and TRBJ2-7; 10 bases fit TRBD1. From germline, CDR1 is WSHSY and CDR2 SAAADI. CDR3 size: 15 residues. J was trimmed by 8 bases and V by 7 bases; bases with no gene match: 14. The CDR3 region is CASNQGWTGGDQQYF. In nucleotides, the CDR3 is TGCGCCAGCAATCAGGGGTGGACAGGGGGAGATCAGCAGTACTTC.

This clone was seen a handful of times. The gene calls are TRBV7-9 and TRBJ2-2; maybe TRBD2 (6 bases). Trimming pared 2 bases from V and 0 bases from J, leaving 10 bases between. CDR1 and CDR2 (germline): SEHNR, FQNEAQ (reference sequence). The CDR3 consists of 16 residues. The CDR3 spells CASSLPSGSNTGELFF. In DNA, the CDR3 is TGTGCCAGCAGCTTACCCAGCGGGTCGAACACCGGGGAGCTGTTTTTT.

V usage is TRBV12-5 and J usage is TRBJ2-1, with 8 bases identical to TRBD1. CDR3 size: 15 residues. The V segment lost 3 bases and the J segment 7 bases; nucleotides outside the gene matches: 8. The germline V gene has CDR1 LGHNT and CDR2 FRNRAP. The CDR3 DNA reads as TGTGCTAGTGGTTTCCGGCAGGGGGCTGATAATGAGCAGTTCTTC. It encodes CASGFRQGADNEQFF. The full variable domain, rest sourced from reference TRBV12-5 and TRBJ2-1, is DARVTQTPRHKVTEMGQEVTMRCQPILGHNTVFWYRQTMMQGLELLAYFRNRAPLDDSGMPKDRFSAEMPDATLATLKIQPSEPRDSAVYFCASGFRQGADNEQFFGPGTRLTVL.

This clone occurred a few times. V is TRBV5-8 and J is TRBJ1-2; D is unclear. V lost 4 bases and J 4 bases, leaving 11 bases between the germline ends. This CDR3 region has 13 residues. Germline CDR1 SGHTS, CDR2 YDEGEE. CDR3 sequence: CASSGSTAYGYTF. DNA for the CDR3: TGTGCCAGCAGCGGATCAACAGCCTATGGCTACACCTTC.

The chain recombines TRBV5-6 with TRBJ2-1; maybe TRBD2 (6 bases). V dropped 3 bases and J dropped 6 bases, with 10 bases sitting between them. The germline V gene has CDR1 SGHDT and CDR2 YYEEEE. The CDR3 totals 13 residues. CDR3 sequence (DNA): TGTGCCAGCAGCTCCGGGACTCCCAATGAGCAGTTCTTC. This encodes CASSSGTPNEQFF.

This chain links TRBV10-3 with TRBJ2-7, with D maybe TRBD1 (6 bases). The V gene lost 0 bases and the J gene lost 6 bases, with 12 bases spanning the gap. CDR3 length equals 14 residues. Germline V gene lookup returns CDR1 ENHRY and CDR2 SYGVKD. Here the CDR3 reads CAISESTGKGEQYF. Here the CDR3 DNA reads TGTGCCATCAGTGAGTCCACAGGGAAAGGCGAGCAGTACTTC.

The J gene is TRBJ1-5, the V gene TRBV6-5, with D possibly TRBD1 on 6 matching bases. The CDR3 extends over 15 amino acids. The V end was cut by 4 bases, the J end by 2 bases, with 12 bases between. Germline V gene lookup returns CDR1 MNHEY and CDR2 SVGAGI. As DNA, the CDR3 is TGTGCCAGCAGTTTGACAGGAGGTGGCAATCAGCCCCAGCATTTT. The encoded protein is CASSLTGGGNQPQHF.

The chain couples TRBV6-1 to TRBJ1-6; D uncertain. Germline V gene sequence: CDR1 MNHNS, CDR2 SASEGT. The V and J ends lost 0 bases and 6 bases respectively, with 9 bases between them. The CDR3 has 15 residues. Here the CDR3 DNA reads TGTGCCAGCAGTGAAGCCGAAGAGGGTAATTCACCCCTCCACTTT. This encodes CASSEAEEGNSPLHF.

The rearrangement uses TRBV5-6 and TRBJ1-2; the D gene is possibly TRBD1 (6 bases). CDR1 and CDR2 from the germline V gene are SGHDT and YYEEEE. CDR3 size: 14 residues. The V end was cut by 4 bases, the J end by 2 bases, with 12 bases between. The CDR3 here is CASSPADRNYGYTF. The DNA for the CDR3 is TGTGCCAGCAGCCCGGCCGACAGGAACTATGGCTACACCTTC.

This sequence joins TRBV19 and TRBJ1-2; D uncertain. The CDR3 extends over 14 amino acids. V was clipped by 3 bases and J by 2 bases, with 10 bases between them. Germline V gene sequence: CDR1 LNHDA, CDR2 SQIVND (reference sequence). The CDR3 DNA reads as TGTGCCAGTAGTATGGGCAGCTCCAACTATGGCTACACCTTC. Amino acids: CASSMGSSNYGYTF.

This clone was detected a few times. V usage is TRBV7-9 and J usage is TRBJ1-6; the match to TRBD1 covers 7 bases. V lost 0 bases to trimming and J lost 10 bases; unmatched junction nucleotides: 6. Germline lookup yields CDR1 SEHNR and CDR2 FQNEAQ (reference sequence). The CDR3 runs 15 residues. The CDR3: CASSLADRVGSPLHF. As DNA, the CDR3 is TGTGCCAGCAGCTTAGCAGACAGGGTAGGCTCACCCCTCCACTTT. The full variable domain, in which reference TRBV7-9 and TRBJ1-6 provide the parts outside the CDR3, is DTGVSQNPRHKITKRGQNVTFRCDPISEHNRLYWYRQTLGQGPEFLTYFQNEAQLEKSRLLSDRFSAERPKGSFSTLEIQRTEQGDSAMYLCASSLADRVGSPLHFGNGTRLTVT.

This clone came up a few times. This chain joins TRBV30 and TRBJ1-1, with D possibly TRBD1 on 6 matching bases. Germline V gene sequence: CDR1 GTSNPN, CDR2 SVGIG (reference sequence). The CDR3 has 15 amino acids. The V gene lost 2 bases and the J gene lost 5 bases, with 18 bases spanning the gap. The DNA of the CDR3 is TGTGCCTGGAGTAGGGGATCATCCCAGGGGACTGAAGCTTTCTTT. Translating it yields CAWSRGSSQGTEAFF.

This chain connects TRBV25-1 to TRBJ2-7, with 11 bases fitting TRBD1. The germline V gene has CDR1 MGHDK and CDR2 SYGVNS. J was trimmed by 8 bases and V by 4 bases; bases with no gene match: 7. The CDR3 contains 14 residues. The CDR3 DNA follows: TGTGCCAGCAGTGGGACAGGGGGCCTCCCTCAGCAGTACTTC. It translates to CASSGTGGLPQQYF.